These 27 T cell receptor beta chains were all obtained from the same sample, sequenced in a study of T cell responses to AZD1222 COVID-19 vaccine. The protocol was immunoSEQ multiplex PCR, while the TCRdb copy is restricted to in-frame clones and leaves out a portion. The sample yields roughly 140,000 clones, under 95% seen once. Sequenced material: peripheral blood, taken on day 0 of AZD1222 vaccination. These receptors all stem from an adult in good health.

The chain combines TRBV7-9 with TRBJ2-3, with D tentatively TRBD2 (6 bases). Between the trimmed V and J ends, which lost 2 bases and 2 bases, there was a span of 11 bases. This CDR3 has 15 amino acids. Germline V gene lookup returns CDR1 SEHNR and CDR2 FQNEAQ (reference sequence). In DNA, the CDR3 is TGTGCCAGCAGCTTACGGCGGGACCCCACAGATACGCAGTATTTT. Amino acids: CASSLRRDPTDTQYF.

The chain joins TRBV4-1 to TRBJ1-5; D is unresolved. The CDR3 spans 14 residues. Deletions cut 0 bases from V and 7 bases from J, with 10 bases between. Germline V gene sequence: CDR1 MGHRA, CDR2 YSYEKL. This CDR3 reads CASSQDVGGQPQHF. Written as DNA, the CDR3 is TGCGCCAGCAGCCAAGATGTTGGAGGCCAGCCCCAGCATTTT.

The DNA of the CDR3 is TGTGCCAGCAGCAACCTCGGAGGAGCCGGGGAGCTGTTTTTT. It translates to CASSNLGGAGELFF. V gene TRBV7-9 combines with J gene TRBJ2-2; D perhaps matches TRBD2 (5 bases). The CDR3 spans 14 residues. Trimming took 5 bases from V and 6 from J, leaving 13 bases between them. CDR1 SEHNR and CDR2 FQNEAQ come from the germline V gene (reference sequence).

This clone was seen a single time. The genes are TRBV11-2 and TRBJ2-6; 12 bases are shared with TRBD1. The ends lost 3 bases at V and 1 base at J; junction bases unmatched: 4. From germline, CDR1 is SGHAT and CDR2 FQNNGV. The CDR3 runs 18 residues. The CDR3 reads CASSFPGQGASGANVLTF. The CDR3 DNA sequence: TGTGCCAGCAGCTTTCCGGGACAGGGGGCTTCTGGGGCCAACGTCCTGACTTTC.

V is TRBV6-6 and J is TRBJ2-1; 7 bases fit TRBD2. Germline lookup yields CDR1 MNHNY and CDR2 SVGAGI (reference sequence). The CDR3 has 14 amino acids. J gave up 3 bases and V 7 bases, and 6 bases lay outside the gene matches. Here the CDR3 reads CASNPLADYNEQFF. As DNA, the CDR3 is TGTGCCAGCAACCCCCTAGCGGACTACAATGAGCAGTTCTTC.

J is TRBJ1-4 and V is TRBV27; D possibly corresponds to TRBD1 (5 bases). V was trimmed by 8 bases and J by 8 bases, leaving 21 bases between them. In germline, CDR1 is MNHEY, CDR2 SMNVEV (reference sequence). CDR3 length: 15 amino acids. CDR3: CASRGLWGPKEKLFF. The CDR3 nucleotides are TGTGCCAGCCGGGGCCTCTGGGGTCCCAAAGAAAAACTGTTTTTT. The full variable domain, completed using reference TRBV27 and TRBJ1-4, is EAQVTQNPRYLITVTGKKLTVTCSQNMNHEYMSWYRQDPGLGLRQIYYSMNVEVTDKGDVPEGYKVSRKEKRNFPLILESPSPNQTSLYFCASRGLWGPKEKLFFGSGTQLSVL.

The V and J genes are TRBV5-4 and TRBJ1-2, with no clear D. V was pared by 4 bases and J by 6 bases, with 16 bases between. The CDR3 has 14 amino acids. Germline loops: CDR1 SGHNT, CDR2 YYREEE (reference sequence). CDR3: CASSPPGRVHGYTF. The CDR3 DNA follows: TGTGCCAGCAGCCCCCCGGGGAGGGTCCATGGCTACACCTTC.

The CDR3: CASSLGRDTDTQYF. CDR3 sequence (DNA): TGTGCCAGCAGCTTAGGTCGAGACACAGATACGCAGTATTTT. This chain links TRBV7-9 with TRBJ2-3; D remains ambiguous. Trimming took 1 base from V and 2 from J, leaving 7 bases between them. Germline V gene sequence: CDR1 SEHNR, CDR2 FQNEAQ (reference sequence). CDR3 length: 14 amino acids. The variable domain in full, completed from reference TRBV7-9 and TRBJ2-3, reads DTGVSQNPRHKITKRGQNVTFRCDPISEHNRLYWYRQTLGQGPEFLTYFQNEAQLEKSRLLSDRFSAERPKGSFSTLEIQRTEQGDSAMYLCASSLGRDTDTQYFGPGTRLTVL.

This chain connects TRBV2 to TRBJ2-5, with D maybe TRBD2 (6 bases). V was pared by 7 bases and J by 3 bases, with 18 bases between. CDR1 is SNHLY and CDR2 is FYNNEI in the germline V gene. The CDR3 totals 15 residues. The DNA of the CDR3 is TGTGCCAGCATAGGGCAGCGGGCGCTGAAAGAGACCCAGTACTTC. Translation: CASIGQRALKETQYF.

The J gene is TRBJ2-7, the V gene TRBV6-5, with D possibly matching TRBD2 (6 bases). Trimming took off 4 bases at V and 4 bases at J, with 17 bases between the two ends. The CDR3 totals 15 residues. CDR1 is MNHEY, CDR2 SVGAGI, per germline. The CDR3 protein is CASSSWRVGEYEQYF. The CDR3 bases are TGTGCCAGCAGTTCGTGGAGGGTCGGTGAATACGAGCAGTACTTC.

The J gene is TRBJ2-1, the V gene TRBV28; tentatively, D is TRBD1 (5 bases). The CDR3 runs 13 residues. V lost 7 bases and J 9 bases, leaving 16 bases between the germline ends. Looked up from germline, CDR1 is MDHEN and CDR2 is SYDVKM. The DNA of the CDR3 is TGTGCCAGCACCAGGGCCTCGGCCGCTGAGCAGTTCTTC. It translates to CASTRASAAEQFF.

The chain links TRBV7-9 to TRBJ1-1; D remains ambiguous. The germline gives CDR1 SEHNR, CDR2 FQNEAQ (reference sequence). This CDR3 contains 13 residues. V lost 4 bases and J 5 bases, leaving 11 bases between the germline ends. CDR3 loop: CASSSWGDTEAFF. DNA of the CDR3: TGTGCCAGCAGCTCTTGGGGAGATACTGAAGCTTTCTTT.

The rearrangement joins TRBV10-3 to TRBJ1-6; D not resolved. The CDR3 extends over 13 amino acids. The germline V and J ends were trimmed by 2 bases and 7 bases, with 6 bases remaining between them. Germline V CDR1 and CDR2: ENHRY, SYGVKD. The CDR3 loop reads CAISEMTNSPLHF. The CDR3 DNA follows: TGTGCCATCAGTGAGATGACGAATTCACCCCTCCACTTT.

The chain recombines TRBV27 with TRBJ2-1; TRBD2 agrees at 15 bases. The germline V gene encodes CDR1 MNHEY and CDR2 SMNVEV (reference sequence). The CDR3 covers 17 residues. The junction had 10 bases not matched to a gene; V was cut back by 4 bases and J by 9 bases. The CDR3 is CASSSKGLAGGWGEQFF. In DNA, the CDR3 is TGTGCCAGCAGTTCCAAGGGACTAGCGGGAGGCTGGGGTGAGCAGTTCTTC.

This CDR3 reads CASRSVSGGYEQYF. The DNA of the CDR3 is TGTGCCAGCAGGTCTGTCAGCGGAGGATACGAGCAGTACTTC. The V gene is TRBV7-9, the J gene TRBJ2-7; tentatively, D is TRBD2 (5 bases). CDR1 and CDR2 (germline): SEHNR, FQNEAQ (reference sequence). The CDR3 contains 14 residues. The V and J ends lost 6 bases and 4 bases respectively, with 16 bases between them.

The chain carries TRBV19 and TRBJ2-1; tentative D call: TRBD2 (5 bases). Germline CDR1 and CDR2: LNHDA and SQIVND (reference sequence). The germline V and J ends were trimmed by 5 bases and 8 bases, with 13 bases remaining between them. The CDR3 length is 13 residues. The CDR3 DNA follows: TGTGCCAGTAGTCGGGGATTGGTATATGAGCAGTTCTTC. This translates into CASSRGLVYEQFF.

The chain has TRBV7-8 and TRBJ2-1, with D possibly called TRBD1 or TRBD2 (5 bases each). Germline loops: CDR1 SGHVS, CDR2 FQNEAQ. Trimming took 0 bases from V and 6 from J, leaving 18 bases between them. The CDR3 length is 17 residues. The CDR3 protein is CASSLASRTPGTNEQFF. CDR3 nucleotides: TGTGCCAGCAGCTTAGCTTCTAGGACACCCGGGACCAATGAGCAGTTCTTC.

This rearrangement joins TRBV12-3 or TRBV12-4 to TRBJ2-2, with 7 bases matching TRBD2. The CDR3 runs to 12 residues. V lost 8 bases, J lost 6 bases, and 3 bases stayed unmatched. CDR3 in DNA: TGTGCCAGCGGGAGGGCGGCCGGGGAGCTGTTTTTT. Translating gives CASGRAAGELFF.

The chain couples TRBV27 to TRBJ2-7, with D hard to call. V gave up 6 bases and J gave up 6 bases, with 15 bases separating them. The CDR3 has 13 residues. Germline V gene data show CDR1 as MNHEY and CDR2 as SMNVEV (reference sequence). CDR3 sequence (DNA): TGTGCCAGCAGCACTTTTGCGAGCTCCGAGCAGTACTTC. Translated, it gives CASSTFASSEQYF.

CDR3 amino acids: CASSPRGPGDNSPLHF. The CDR3 region has the DNA TGTGCCAGTAGTCCCCGAGGCCCTGGGGATAATTCACCCCTCCACTTT. J is TRBJ1-6 and V is TRBV19; D gene unclear. Trimming took off 5 bases at V and 5 bases at J, with 16 bases between the two ends. This CDR3 contains 16 residues. Germline lookup yields CDR1 LNHDA and CDR2 SQIVND (reference sequence).

The gene calls are TRBV19 and TRBJ1-5; 10 positions match TRBD1. CDR3 length: 16 amino acids. Germline V gives CDR1 LNHDA, CDR2 SQIVND (reference sequence). V shed 7 bases and J 5 bases; nucleotides not matched to a gene: 11. CDR3 region: CASNYHRDRGDQPQHF. Here the CDR3 DNA reads TGTGCCAGTAACTACCACCGGGACAGGGGTGATCAGCCCCAGCATTTT.

V and J are TRBV12-3 or TRBV12-4 and TRBJ2-5, with 8 bases lining up with TRBD2. V was pared by 7 bases and J by 5 bases, with 6 bases of the junction left unmatched. The CDR3 covers 13 residues. The CDR3 coding sequence is TGTGCCAGCACCAGGACTAGCAGGGAGACCCAGTACTTC. Translated: CASTRTSRETQYF.

The gene calls are TRBV2 and TRBJ1-2, with D tentatively TRBD1 (6 bases). Trimming took off 6 bases at V and 3 bases at J, with 14 bases between the two ends. The CDR3 totals 14 residues. Germline V gene lookup returns CDR1 SNHLY and CDR2 FYNNEI. As DNA, the CDR3 is TGTGCCAGCAGCATTAACAGGGTTGACTATGGCTACACCTTC. This gives the protein CASSINRVDYGYTF.

The chain joins TRBV15 to TRBJ1-2, with a tentative D call TRBD1 (5 bases). This CDR3 is 13 amino acids long. Germline loops: CDR1 LNHNV, CDR2 YYDKDF (reference sequence). The V and J ends lost 10 bases and 4 bases respectively, with 16 bases between them. In nucleotides, the CDR3 is TGTGCCATCTCCTACGGGACTGGCTATGGCTACACCTTC. Translating gives CAISYGTGYGYTF. Full variable domain (rest looked up from reference TRBV15 and TRBJ1-2): DAMVIQNPRYQVTQFGKPVTLSCSQTLNHNVMYWYQQKSSQAPKLLFHYYDKDFNNEADTPDNFQSRRPNTSFCFLDIRSPGLGDTAMYLCAISYGTGYGYTFGSGTRLTVV.

The V call is TRBV19, the J call TRBJ1-5; D unclear. V was cut by 4 bases and J by 0 bases, with 16 bases left in between. The CDR3 sequence is 17 residues long. Germline values: CDR1 LNHDA, CDR2 SQIVND (reference sequence). The CDR3: CASSKGWRANSNQPQHF. The CDR3 coding sequence is TGTGCCAGTAGTAAGGGATGGCGAGCGAATAGCAATCAGCCCCAGCATTTT.

The genes are TRBV19 and TRBJ1-5, with 7 bases fitting TRBD1. CDR1 is LNHDA and CDR2 is SQIVND in the germline V gene (reference sequence). Unmatched junction bases numbered 6, after V lost 7 bases and J lost 3 bases. The CDR3 runs 14 residues. The CDR3 nucleotides read TGTGCCAGTACCCTGACAGGGTTCAATCAGCCCCAGCATTTT. It encodes CASTLTGFNQPQHF.

The V and J genes are TRBV28 and TRBJ1-1, with D unclear. V was trimmed by 4 bases and J by 0 bases, leaving 3 bases between them. This CDR3 spans 12 amino acids. The germline CDR1 and CDR2 sequences are MDHEN and SYDVKM. The CDR3 reads CASSSMNTEAFF. CDR3 bases: TGTGCCAGCAGTTCGATGAACACTGAAGCTTTCTTT.